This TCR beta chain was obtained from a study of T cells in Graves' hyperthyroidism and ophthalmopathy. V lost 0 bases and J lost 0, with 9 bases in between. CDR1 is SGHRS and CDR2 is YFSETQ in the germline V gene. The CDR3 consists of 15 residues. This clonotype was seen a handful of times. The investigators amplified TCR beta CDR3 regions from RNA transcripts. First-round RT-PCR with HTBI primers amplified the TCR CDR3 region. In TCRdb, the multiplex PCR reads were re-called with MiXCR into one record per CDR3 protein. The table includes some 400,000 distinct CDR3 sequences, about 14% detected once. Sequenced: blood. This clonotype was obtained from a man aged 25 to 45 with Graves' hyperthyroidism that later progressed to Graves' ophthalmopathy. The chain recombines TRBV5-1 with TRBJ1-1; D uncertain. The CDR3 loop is CASSLALGLNTEAFF. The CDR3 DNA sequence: TGCGCCAGCAGCTTGGCCTTAGGGCTGAACACTGAAGCTTTCTTT. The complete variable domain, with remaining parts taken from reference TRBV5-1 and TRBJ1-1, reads KAGVTQTPRYLIKTRGQQVTLSCSPISGHRSVSWYQQTPGQGLQFLFEYFSETQRNKGNFPGRFSGRQFSNSRSEMNVSTLELGDSALYLCASSLALGLNTEAFFGQGTRLTVV.